This T cell receptor (beta chain) was recorded in a study of somatic mutations in cytotoxic T cells in rheumatoid arthritis. In the study overall: Flow sorting yielded some V beta antibody-stained T-cell populations at nearly 100% purity, among them V beta1+ cells sequenced for TCRB. Study-level points and caveats: Comparison of CD8+ T-cell clonality between rheumatoid arthritis patients and age-matched healthy controls yielded no significant difference.

This table comes from immunoSEQ multiplex PCR, and its TCRdb copy is limited to in-frame clones, with some not included. This sample has tens of thousands of clones, with around 75% found just once. Magnetic beads with positive selection isolated CD4+ and CD8+ fractions, whose purity was verified by flow cytometry. Concerning this clone: Its antigen is undetermined.

The CDR3 sequence is 16 residues long. Trimming stripped 0 bases from V and 0 bases from J, with 11 bases between. The germline V gene has CDR1 LGHNA and CDR2 YSLEER. Material for sequencing was CD8+ T cells sorted from blood. The V and J genes are TRBV4-3 and TRBJ1-1; D not certain. The sequence came from an adult with rheumatoid arthritis. CDR3 amino acids: CASSQDRGGLNTEAFF. Written as DNA, the CDR3 is TGCGCCAGCAGCCAAGATCGTGGAGGACTGAACACTGAAGCTTTCTTT.